The 15 T cell receptor beta chains below all came from one sample that was sequenced in a study of blood T cell repertoires in COVID-19. TCRdb's copy holds only in-frame clones and misses some; the assay was immunoSEQ multiplex PCR. The repertoire consists of 250,000 to 300,000 clones, with approximately 88% occurring once and the leading ten covering less than 2.5%. The sample taken for sequencing was peripheral blood. These receptors all come from a man aged 45 to 65 with acute or convalescent COVID-19.

The rearrangement joins TRBV28 to TRBJ2-2, with TRBD2 matching 10 bases. The V and J ends lost 6 bases and 6 bases, in that order; junction bases with no gene match: 1. Germline CDR1 MDHEN, CDR2 SYDVKM. CDR3 length: 13 amino acids. CDR3 DNA sequence: TGTGCCAGCAGGAGCGGGGGGGCCGGGGAGCTGTTTTTT. Its protein product is CASRSGGAGELFF.

The V call is TRBV6-4, the J call TRBJ2-3, with unresolved D. The CDR3 is 15 residues long. Trimming pared 0 bases from V and 1 base from J, leaving 8 bases between. CDR1 MRHNA and CDR2 SNTAGT come from the germline V gene. The CDR3 coding sequence is TGTGCCAGCAGTGACTCGAATGCGGGCACAGATACGCAGTATTTT. Encoded protein: CASSDSNAGTDTQYF.

The rearrangement links TRBV7-8 to TRBJ2-4; 8 nucleotides match TRBD1. The CDR3 contains 16 residues. CDR1 is SGHVS, CDR2 FQNEAQ, per germline. The ends lost 1 base at V and 1 base at J; junction bases unmatched: 3. The CDR3 DNA reads TGTGCCAGCAGCTTAGGGACAGGGTCGGCCAAAAACATTCAGTACTTC. This encodes CASSLGTGSAKNIQYF.

J is TRBJ1-1 and V is TRBV19; 11 positions agree with TRBD1. V shed 4 bases, J shed 7 bases, and the junction held 5 bases outside the gene matches. The CDR3 runs 14 residues. Germline V CDR1 and CDR2: LNHDA, SQIVND (reference sequence). The CDR3 coding sequence is TGTGCCAGTAGTAGGGACAGGGGGGCTTATGAAGCTTTCTTT. As protein: CASSRDRGAYEAFF. Together with reference TRBV19 and TRBJ1-1, the CDR3 gives the full variable domain: DGGITQSPKYLFRKEGQNVTLSCEQNLNHDAMYWYRQDPGQGLRLIYYSQIVNDFQKGDIAEGYSVSREKKESFPLTVTSAQKNPTAFYLCASSRDRGAYEAFFGQGTRLTVV.

The chain employs TRBV3-1 (or the pseudogene TRBV3-2) and TRBJ1-3; no definite D call. Germline V gives CDR1 LGHDT, CDR2 YNNKEL (reference sequence). The V end lost 4 bases, the J end lost 0 bases, and 10 bases lay between the germline ends. The length of the CDR3 is 15 residues. The CDR3 DNA is TGTGCCAGCAGCCCGACACCGAGCTCTGGAAACACCATATATTTT. Its protein product is CASSPTPSSGNTIYF.

The chain uses TRBV3-1 (or the pseudogene TRBV3-2) and TRBJ1-5; TRBD1 might be the D (5 bases). With 4 bases removed from V and 0 bases from J, the gap between germline ends came to 10 bases. CDR3 length equals 15 residues. Germline V gene data show CDR1 as LGHDT and CDR2 as YNNKEL (reference sequence). CDR3 nucleotides: TGTGCCAGCAGCCTAACAGGTTATAGCAATCAGCCCCAGCATTTT. Its protein is CASSLTGYSNQPQHF.

The V and J genes are TRBV19 and TRBJ2-2; weak D call: TRBD2 (6 bases). CDR1 is LNHDA and CDR2 is SQIVND in the germline V gene (reference sequence). Trimming stripped 0 bases from V and 4 bases from J, with 9 bases between. There are 15 residues in the CDR3. The CDR3 coding sequence is TGTGCCAGTAGTATAGAATGGGGAGGCACCGGGGAGCTGTTTTTT. Translating it yields CASSIEWGGTGELFF.

This clone was recorded a few times. V is TRBV4-1 and J is TRBJ1-6; maybe TRBD1 (6 bases). Germline V gives CDR1 MGHRA, CDR2 YSYEKL. Trimming left V 3 bases short and J 7 bases short, with 16 bases between. This CDR3 has 16 residues. In DNA form, the CDR3 reads TGCGCCAGCAGCCAGTTAACTGGACAGTTAAATTCACCCCTCCACTTT. Amino acids: CASSQLTGQLNSPLHF.

The chain combines TRBV5-1 with TRBJ1-4; unclear D gene. Trimming stripped 3 bases from V and 14 bases from J, with 14 bases between. The germline gives CDR1 SGHRS, CDR2 YFSETQ. The CDR3 length is 12 residues. CDR3 nucleotides: TGCGCCAGCAGCTCCGGGGATGCTTGGCTGTTTTTT. Translated, it gives CASSSGDAWLFF.

A note on this clone: This sample includes further DNA sequences coding for the same CDR3. The chain employs TRBV7-3 and TRBJ2-3, with 8 positions matching TRBD2. Germline values: CDR1 SGHTA, CDR2 FQGTGA. CDR3 length equals 14 residues. V was clipped by 5 bases and J by 0 bases; unmatched bases: 1. The CDR3 loop reads CASSRGGSTDTQYF. Here the CDR3 DNA reads TGTGCCAGCAGCCGGGGGGGCAGCACAGATACGCAGTATTTT.

The chain joins TRBV2 to TRBJ1-5; D might be TRBD1 (5 bases). CDR1 SNHLY and CDR2 FYNNEI come from the germline V gene. V gave up 5 bases and J gave up 3 bases, with 11 bases separating them. This CDR3 comprises 14 residues. CDR3 bases: TGTGCCAGCAGTTACCGACAGTCCAATCAGCCCCAGCATTTT. Translated: CASSYRQSNQPQHF.

The chain links TRBV13 to TRBJ2-5; possibly TRBD2 for D (5 bases). Deletions cut 5 bases from V and 5 bases from J, with 9 bases between. Germline loops: CDR1 PRHDT, CDR2 FYEKMQ (reference sequence). This CDR3 region has 12 residues. The CDR3 bases are TGTGCCAGCAGCGCCAGGAGGGAGACCCAGTACTTC. This gives the protein CASSARRETQYF.

CDR3: CASSRGRGYTF. The DNA of the CDR3 is TGTGCCAGCTCCAGGGGCCGTGGCTACACCTTC. V usage is TRBV6-5 and J usage is TRBJ1-2; a weak D match, TRBD1 (6 bases). Germline-derived CDR1 and CDR2 are MNHEY and SVGAGI. V lost 8 bases and J lost 7, with 11 bases in between. The CDR3 is 11 amino acids.

The chain couples TRBV7-6 to TRBJ1-1, with D unclear. The CDR3 length is 13 residues. Germline values: CDR1 SGHVS, CDR2 FNYEAQ. The V end was cut by 0 bases, the J end by 5 bases, with 7 bases between. This CDR3 is CASSLAERTEAFF. The CDR3 nucleotides read TGTGCCAGCAGCTTAGCGGAGAGGACTGAAGCTTTCTTT.

The chain recombines TRBV7-3 with TRBJ2-2; TRBD2 matches at 10 bases. The germline V gene encodes CDR1 SGHTA and CDR2 FQGTGA. The CDR3 covers 16 residues. The trim removed 0 bases at V and 4 bases at J, leaving 2 bases unmatched. CDR3 sequence (DNA): TGTGCCAGCAGCTTAACACTAGCGGGGCCCACCGGGGAGCTGTTTTTT. It yields the protein CASSLTLAGPTGELFF.